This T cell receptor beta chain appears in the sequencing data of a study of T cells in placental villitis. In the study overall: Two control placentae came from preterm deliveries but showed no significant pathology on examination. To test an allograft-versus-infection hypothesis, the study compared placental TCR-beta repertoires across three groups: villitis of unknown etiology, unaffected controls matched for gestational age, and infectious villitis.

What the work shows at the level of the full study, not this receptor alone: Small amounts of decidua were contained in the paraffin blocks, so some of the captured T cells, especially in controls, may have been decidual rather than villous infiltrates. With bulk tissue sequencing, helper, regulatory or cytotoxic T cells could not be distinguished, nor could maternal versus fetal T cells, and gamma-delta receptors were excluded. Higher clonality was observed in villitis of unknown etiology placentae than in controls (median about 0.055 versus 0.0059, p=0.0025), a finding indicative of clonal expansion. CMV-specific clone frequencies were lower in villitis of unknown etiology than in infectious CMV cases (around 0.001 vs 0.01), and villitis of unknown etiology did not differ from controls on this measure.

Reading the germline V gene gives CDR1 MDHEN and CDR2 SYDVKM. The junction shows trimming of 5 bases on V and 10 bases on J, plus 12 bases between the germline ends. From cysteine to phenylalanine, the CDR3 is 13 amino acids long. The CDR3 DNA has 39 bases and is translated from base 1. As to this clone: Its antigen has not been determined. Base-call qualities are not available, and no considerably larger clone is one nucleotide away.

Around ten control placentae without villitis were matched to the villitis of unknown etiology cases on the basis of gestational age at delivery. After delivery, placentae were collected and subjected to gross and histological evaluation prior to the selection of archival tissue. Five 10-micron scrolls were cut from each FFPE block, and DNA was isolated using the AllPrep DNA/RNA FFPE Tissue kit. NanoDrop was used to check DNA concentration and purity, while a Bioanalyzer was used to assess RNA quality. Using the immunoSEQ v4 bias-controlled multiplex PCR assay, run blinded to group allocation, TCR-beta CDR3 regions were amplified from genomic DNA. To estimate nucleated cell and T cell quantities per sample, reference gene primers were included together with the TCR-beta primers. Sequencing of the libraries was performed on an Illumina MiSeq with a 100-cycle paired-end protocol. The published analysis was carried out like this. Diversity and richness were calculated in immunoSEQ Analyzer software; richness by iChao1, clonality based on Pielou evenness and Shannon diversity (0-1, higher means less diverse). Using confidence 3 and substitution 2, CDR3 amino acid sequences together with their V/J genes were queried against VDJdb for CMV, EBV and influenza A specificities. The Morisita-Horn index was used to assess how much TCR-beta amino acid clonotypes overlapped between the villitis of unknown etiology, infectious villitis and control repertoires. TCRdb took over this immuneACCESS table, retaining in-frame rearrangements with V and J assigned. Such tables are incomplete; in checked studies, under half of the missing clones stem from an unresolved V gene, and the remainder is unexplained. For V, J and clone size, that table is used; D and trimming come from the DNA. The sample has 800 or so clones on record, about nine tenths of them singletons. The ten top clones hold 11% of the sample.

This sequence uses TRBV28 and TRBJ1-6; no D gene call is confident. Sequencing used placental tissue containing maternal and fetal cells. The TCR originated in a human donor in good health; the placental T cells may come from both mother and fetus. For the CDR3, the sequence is CASSQRGVSPLHF. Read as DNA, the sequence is TGTGCCAGCAGTCAGCGGGGAGTATCACCCCTCCACTTT.